Described below is a single T cell receptor (beta chain) sequence and its context. No antigen is known for it. No base quality values were provided; no much bigger clone lies one nucleotide off. The immunoSEQ hsTCRB assay version 4 in survey mode was used to sequence TCRbeta repertoires from genomic DNA. Genomic DNA was diluted to around 10 ng/uL, and up to about 1 ug per sample was used for TCRbeta sequencing. Per the authors' processing: TCRbeta data were analyzed in ImmunoSeq Analyzer 3.0, with diversity computed on productive nucleotide rearrangements. Using the Immunarch R package, the improved Chao index served to estimate lower-bound TCR diversity and the Gini coefficient served to estimate clonality. Different nucleotide rearrangements encoding the same CDR3beta amino acid sequence were counted as distinct clonotypes. Differential abundance analysis found TCRbeta sequences that were significantly enriched in antigen-responding cells compared with anti-CD3/anti-CD28-activated cells. GLIPH2 clustered TCRs by predicted peptide-MHC specificity, both within individual participants and across merged participant data sets. The immuneACCESS repertoire file appears here via TCRdb, limited to in-frame rearrangements. These files lack a portion of the clones; in checked studies, under half of the deficit traces to unresolved V genes, and the cause of the others is not known. V and J calls and clone size follow that table, whereas D and trimming were derived from the DNA. Recorded for this sample are 25,000 to 35,000 clones; roughly 82% of them occurred a single time. The biggest ten clones account for around 0.94% of the sample.

This entry belongs to a study of persistence of HIV-infected CD4 T cells (dated by TCRdb to the early 2020s). Background on the whole study: CMV- and HIV-1 Gag-responding CD4+ T cells were isolated from ART-treated individuals so that antigen-driven clonal expansion of HIV-1-infected cells could be examined. Suppressive ART had been received by participants for a median of roughly 8 years. Peripheral blood samples of up to roughly 180 mL were collected at multiple time points, except for a couple of participants, who underwent leukapheresis at a single time point. Proviral sequencing was used to assess clonality among infected cells, whereas TCRbeta sequencing gauged the clonality of all cells within each sorted population. Cross-participant TCR cluster analysis included 8 or 9 participants for CMV and over five participants for Gag. Here is what the overall study found, with its caveats: The study involved few individuals and tested only a limited range of antigens. Within the same sorted populations, TCR oligoclonality correlated with proviral oligoclonality. Restriction of bulk TCR analyses to the rare CMV-responding cells that actually carried HIV-1 proviruses was not possible. Degenerate expanded CDR3beta sequences were enriched in antigen-responding cells, suggesting convergent selection of CD4+ responses to CMV and Gag. TCRbeta richness in CMV- and Gag-responding cells was significantly lower than in anti-CD3/anti-CD28-responding cells; CMV-responding cells had higher oligoclonality than CD3/CD28-stimulated and Gag-responding cells.

What this sample's treatment or condition label stands for: suppressive antiretroviral therapy. Cells were stimulated with lysates of CMV-infected fibroblasts at roughly 10 ug/mL. Nonresponding CD40L-negative CD69-negative CD45RO-high memory CD4+ T cells were sorted as memory populations depleted of antigen-responding cells. Participants were HIV-1-infected adults who started suppressive ART during chronic infection. For at least 4 years, the participants' plasma HIV-1 RNA had been undetectable, below 50 copies/mL. To be included, participants needed a CD4+ T cell count above 400 cells/uL and a positive CMV serology. Before stimulation, PBMCs were isolated using density centrifugation and depleted of CD8+ T cells. For more than 15 hours, the CD8-depleted PBMCs were stimulated with anti-CD28/CD49d costimulation, a CD40-blocking antibody, and enfuvirtide to prevent new infections. Cell sorting was performed on a Beckman Coulter MoFlo Legacy or XDP sorter, and dead cells were excluded with propidium iodide. The QIAamp DNA Mini Kit was used for genomic DNA extraction from samples above one million cells, and the Quick-DNA Microprep Kit was used otherwise.

This sequence originates from an adult man with HIV who was CMV-seropositive. The sample in question was CD4+ T cells sorted from PBMCs after approximately 18-hour stimulation, obtained from a patient who received antiretroviral therapy. Explained via the paper, the cell subset or site label denotes: CD40L-CD69- CD45RO-high memory CD4 T cells not responding to CMV lysate.

Read as DNA, the sequence is TGTGCCAGCAGCTTAGATCGAAGGCACACAGATACGCAGTATTTT. Its protein product is CASSLDRRHTDTQYF. The rearrangement combines TRBV7-2 with TRBJ2-3; no D gene is confidently identified. Measured from the cysteine to the phenylalanine, the CDR3 is 15 residues long. The only DNA kept is the CDR3, 45 bases in frame from the first base. Between the V and J ends, shortened by 1 base and 2 bases respectively, the junction contains 10 bases. Taken from the germline V gene, the CDR1 and CDR2 loops are SGHTA and FQGNSA.